The rows below give T cell receptor beta chains drawn from one sample of a study of shared clonotypes between healthy human individuals. Sequencing was performed with immunoSEQ multiplex PCR; in TCRdb, only in-frame clones are kept and a portion is missing. Found here are about 1.5 million clones, 96% of them singletons; the top ten hold about 1%. Sequenced sample: naive CD4+ T cells sorted from blood. The source is a man aged 25 to 40 in good health. Both conserved end residues are part of each CDR3. A D gene is named only where the DNA matches it firmly. Clone size is given for some rows only: seen once, a few or many times, or a class if the clone is expanded.

CDR3 DNA: TGCGCCAGCAGCCAAGGAGGGCAGGGGGCCTACGAGCAGTACTTC; CDR3 protein: CASSQGGQGAYEQYF; D gene: TRBD1; V gene: TRBV4-1; clone size: .; J gene: TRBJ2-7
CDR3 DNA: TGTGCCAGCAGCTTTAGCGGGGCAAACACCGGGGAGCTGTTTTTT; CDR3 protein: CASSFSGANTGELFF; D gene: TRBD2; V gene: TRBV2; clone size: .; J gene: TRBJ2-2
CDR3 DNA: TGTGCCAGCAGCGCCGTGGCTACTCTCGGCACAGATACGCAGTATTTT; CDR3 protein: CASSAVATLGTDTQYF; D gene: .; V gene: TRBV7-2; clone size: .; J gene: TRBJ2-3
CDR3 DNA: TGTGCCAGCTCCCCTCCGGGACTCTACAATGAGCAGTTCTTC; CDR3 protein: CASSPPGLYNEQFF; D gene: .; V gene: TRBV28; clone size: .; J gene: TRBJ2-1
CDR3 DNA: TGCAGCTCGCAGAGTTACGAGCAGTACTTC; CDR3 protein: CSSQSYEQYF; D gene: .; V gene: TRBV20-1; clone size: .; J gene: TRBJ2-7
CDR3 DNA: TGCGCCAGCAGCCCAGCCGGGACAGGGACCTCTGGGGCCAACGTCCTGACTTTC; CDR3 protein: CASSPAGTGTSGANVLTF; D gene: TRBD1; V gene: TRBV5-1; clone size: .; J gene: TRBJ2-6
CDR3 DNA: TGTGCCAGCAGCTTGGAGGCGAGCTCCTACAATGAGCAGTTCTTC; CDR3 protein: CASSLEASSYNEQFF; D gene: .; V gene: TRBV5-4; clone size: once; J gene: TRBJ2-1
CDR3 DNA: TGCGCCAGCAGTCTCGACAGGAGCCGCCCTCATACGCAGTATTTT; CDR3 protein: CASSLDRSRPHTQYF; D gene: .; V gene: TRBV10-1; clone size: .; J gene: TRBJ2-3
CDR3 DNA: TGTGCCAGCGGGACAGGGCTTCAGCCCCAGCATTTT; CDR3 protein: CASGTGLQPQHF; D gene: TRBD1; V gene: TRBV28; clone size: .; J gene: TRBJ1-5
CDR3 DNA: TGCGCCAGCAGCTTGGAGGGGTCCCAAGAGACCCAGTACTTC; CDR3 protein: CASSLEGSQETQYF; D gene: .; V gene: TRBV5-1; clone size: .; J gene: TRBJ2-5
CDR3 DNA: TGCGCCAGCAGCCCTAGCTTGCTGCTGCCGGGAATGAACACTGAAGCTTTCTTT; CDR3 protein: CASSPSLLLPGMNTEAFF; D gene: .; V gene: TRBV5-1; clone size: .; J gene: TRBJ1-1
CDR3 DNA: TGTGCCAGCAGCCCACGCCAAAACAGGGGGCCCACTACCTCCTACGAGCAGTACTTC; CDR3 protein: CASSPRQNRGPTTSYEQYF; D gene: TRBD1; V gene: TRBV11-2; clone size: .; J gene: TRBJ2-7
CDR3 DNA: TGCGCCAGCAGTGAGGGAAGGTCTAGCACAGATACGCAGTATTTT; CDR3 protein: CASSEGRSSTDTQYF; D gene: .; V gene: TRBV10-2; clone size: .; J gene: TRBJ2-3
CDR3 DNA: TGTGCCAGCAGTGAAAGGGCGTCGTCTAGCGGGACTGGGGACGAGCAGTACTTC; CDR3 protein: CASSERASSSGTGDEQYF; D gene: TRBD2; V gene: TRBV6-1; clone size: .; J gene: TRBJ2-7
CDR3 DNA: TGTGCCAGCAGCTTAGGACCGGGGCGGAATAATGAAAAACTGTTTTTT; CDR3 protein: CASSLGPGRNNEKLFF; D gene: .; V gene: TRBV7-9; clone size: .; J gene: TRBJ1-4
CDR3 DNA: TGCGCCAGCACCAACTTGGGACAGCTAGTCCCCGGGGAGCTGTTTTTT; CDR3 protein: CASTNLGQLVPGELFF; D gene: TRBD1; V gene: TRBV5-1; clone size: .; J gene: TRBJ2-2
CDR3 DNA: TGTGCCAGCAGCCCAAGGGGGACTAGCGCCAGCTCCTACAATGAGCAGTTCTTC; CDR3 protein: CASSPRGTSASSYNEQFF; D gene: TRBD2; V gene: TRBV7-2; clone size: .; J gene: TRBJ2-1
CDR3 DNA: TGTGCCAGTACCTCGGGGGCTAAAGAGACCCAGTACTTC; CDR3 protein: CASTSGAKETQYF; D gene: .; V gene: TRBV19; clone size: .; J gene: TRBJ2-5
CDR3 DNA: TGCGCCAGCAGCTTGGTTTTGGGGACAGGGCCCGGAAACACCATATATTTT; CDR3 protein: CASSLVLGTGPGNTIYF; D gene: TRBD1; V gene: TRBV5-1; clone size: .; J gene: TRBJ1-3
CDR3 DNA: TGTGCCAGCAGCGAGGACTACCGAGCTCCGTTTTTT; CDR3 protein: CASSEDYRAPFF; D gene: .; V gene: TRBV5-4; clone size: few; J gene: TRBJ2-2
CDR3 DNA: TGTGCCAGCAGCTTTCTTCTGGGACTTTCCTACGAGCAGTACTTC; CDR3 protein: CASSFLLGLSYEQYF; D gene: .; V gene: TRBV11-2; clone size: once; J gene: TRBJ2-7
CDR3 DNA: TGTGCCAGCTCACAGATTCAGGGCCGCCTAATTTACAATGAGCAGTTCTTC; CDR3 protein: CASSQIQGRLIYNEQFF; D gene: .; V gene: TRBV18; clone size: .; J gene: TRBJ2-1
CDR3 DNA: TGTGCCAGCAGCCTCGAGCGGCGGGAGGCCCACCACAATGAGCAGTTCTTC; CDR3 protein: CASSLERREAHHNEQFF; D gene: TRBD2; V gene: TRBV14; clone size: .; J gene: TRBJ2-1
CDR3 DNA: TGTGCCAGCAGAGAGGAGAGCGGGACAATCTACGAGCAGTACTTC; CDR3 protein: CASREESGTIYEQYF; D gene: .; V gene: TRBV2; clone size: .; J gene: TRBJ2-7
CDR3 DNA: TGTGCCAGCAGCTTAGCGGGAATAGATCAGTTCTTC; CDR3 protein: CASSLAGIDQFF; D gene: .; V gene: TRBV7-9; clone size: .; J gene: TRBJ2-1
CDR3 DNA: TGTGCCAGCAGCGCACAAGGTGCAACTAATGAAAAACTGTTTTTT; CDR3 protein: CASSAQGATNEKLFF; D gene: .; V gene: TRBV9; clone size: .; J gene: TRBJ1-4
CDR3 DNA: TGTGCCAGCAGCTTTAACTCAGGGGGGACTGAAGCTTTCTTT; CDR3 protein: CASSFNSGGTEAFF; D gene: TRBD1; V gene: TRBV11-2; clone size: .; J gene: TRBJ1-1
CDR3 DNA: TGTGCCAGCTCACCACCCACAGCGAACACCGGGGAGCTGTTTTTT; CDR3 protein: CASSPPTANTGELFF; D gene: .; V gene: TRBV18; clone size: .; J gene: TRBJ2-2
CDR3 DNA: TGCAGCGTTTCAGCAGGGGGAGACACTGAAGCTTTCTTT; CDR3 protein: CSVSAGGDTEAFF; D gene: TRBD1; V gene: TRBV29-1; clone size: .; J gene: TRBJ1-1
CDR3 DNA: TGTGCCAGCAGCAAAGTGGAGACATCGAGCGAGCAGTACTTC; CDR3 protein: CASSKVETSSEQYF; D gene: .; V gene: TRBV21-1; clone size: .; J gene: TRBJ2-7
CDR3 DNA: TGTGCCAGCAGCTTGGTGGGGAGCAATCAGCCCCAGCATTTT; CDR3 protein: CASSLVGSNQPQHF; D gene: .; V gene: TRBV5-4; clone size: .; J gene: TRBJ1-5
CDR3 DNA: TGTGCCAGCAGATTCTGGGAGGGAGGTGAGCAGTACTTC; CDR3 protein: CASRFWEGGEQYF; D gene: TRBD2; V gene: TRBV6-5; clone size: .; J gene: TRBJ2-7
CDR3 DNA: TGTGCCACCAGCAGGATCGGGGATGGACAGTACTTC; CDR3 protein: CATSRIGDGQYF; D gene: .; V gene: TRBV15; clone size: .; J gene: TRBJ2-7
CDR3 DNA: TGTGCTAGTGGTTTGGGAGGGTTAGGGGCCCAAGTCGGGGAGCTGTTTTTT; CDR3 protein: CASGLGGLGAQVGELFF; D gene: .; V gene: TRBV12-5; clone size: .; J gene: TRBJ2-2
CDR3 DNA: TGTGCCAGCAGCTTAGCGGGGGACAGGGGGCGCGAGCAGTACTTC; CDR3 protein: CASSLAGDRGREQYF; D gene: TRBD1; V gene: TRBV7-2; clone size: once; J gene: TRBJ2-7
CDR3 DNA: TGTGCCAGCAGCCGAAGAACCGGGACAGGTTTTCGGGAGACCCAGTACTTC; CDR3 protein: CASSRRTGTGFRETQYF; D gene: TRBD1; V gene: TRBV7-6; clone size: .; J gene: TRBJ2-5
CDR3 DNA: TGCAGCGTTAAAGGGCGGGGGACGGAAGAGACCCAGTACTTC; CDR3 protein: CSVKGRGTEETQYF; D gene: TRBD2; V gene: TRBV29-1; clone size: .; J gene: TRBJ2-5
CDR3 DNA: TGTGCCAGCAGGACCCCCCCTAGCAAAGATACGCAGTATTTT; CDR3 protein: CASRTPPSKDTQYF; D gene: .; V gene: TRBV6-5; clone size: .; J gene: TRBJ2-3
CDR3 DNA: TGCGCCAGCAGCTTGACTAGCGGCACCGGGGAGCTGTTTTTT; CDR3 protein: CASSLTSGTGELFF; D gene: TRBD2; V gene: TRBV5-1; clone size: .; J gene: TRBJ2-2
CDR3 DNA: TGTGCCAGCACCCACCTTCCAACAGGCCCGTCCGAGCAGTACTTC; CDR3 protein: CASTHLPTGPSEQYF; D gene: .; V gene: TRBV5-5; clone size: .; J gene: TRBJ2-7
CDR3 DNA: TGTGCCACCAGCAGGGATCCGGGAGCAACTAATGAAAAACTGTTTTTT; CDR3 protein: CATSRDPGATNEKLFF; D gene: .; V gene: TRBV15; clone size: .; J gene: TRBJ1-4
CDR3 DNA: TGTGCCAGCAGCTCTTGGTACAGCACAGATACGCAGTATTTT; CDR3 protein: CASSSWYSTDTQYF; D gene: .; V gene: TRBV5-4; clone size: .; J gene: TRBJ2-3
CDR3 DNA: TGTGCCAGCAGCCCCCTGTGGCTGTCCGGGGAGCTGTTTTTT; CDR3 protein: CASSPLWLSGELFF; D gene: .; V gene: TRBV6-5; clone size: .; J gene: TRBJ2-2
CDR3 DNA: TGCGCCAGCAGTGGAACCCTACTAGCGGGAGGGCCTAACTACAATGAGCAGTTCTTC; CDR3 protein: CASSGTLLAGGPNYNEQFF; D gene: TRBD2; V gene: TRBV10-1; clone size: .; J gene: TRBJ2-1
CDR3 DNA: TGTGCCATCAGTGAGGGAGACACTGAAGCTTTCTTT; CDR3 protein: CAISEGDTEAFF; D gene: .; V gene: TRBV10-3; clone size: .; J gene: TRBJ1-1
CDR3 DNA: TGTGCCAGCGGCCCAGTAAATACGCAGTATTTT; CDR3 protein: CASGPVNTQYF; D gene: .; V gene: TRBV28; clone size: .; J gene: TRBJ2-3
CDR3 DNA: TGTGCTAGCAGCGTGAGCAGAAACACTGAAGCTTTCTTT; CDR3 protein: CASSVSRNTEAFF; D gene: .; V gene: TRBV7-7; clone size: once; J gene: TRBJ1-1
CDR3 DNA: TGTGCCAGCTCAGGCGGCTTTTCGAACACTGAAGCTTTCTTT; CDR3 protein: CASSGGFSNTEAFF; D gene: .; V gene: TRBV18; clone size: .; J gene: TRBJ1-1
CDR3 DNA: TGTGCCAGCAGCTTAGTAGGGGGGGGTCAGCCCCAGCATTTT; CDR3 protein: CASSLVGGGQPQHF; D gene: .; V gene: TRBV11-2; clone size: .; J gene: TRBJ1-5
CDR3 DNA: TGTGCCAGCAGCGCCCGGGACGGTATCAATGAGCAGTTCTTC; CDR3 protein: CASSARDGINEQFF; D gene: .; V gene: TRBV11-2; clone size: .; J gene: TRBJ2-1
CDR3 DNA: TGTGCCAGCAGTCAGGGACTAGCCGGGGAGCTGTTTTTT; CDR3 protein: CASSQGLAGELFF; D gene: TRBD2; V gene: TRBV2; clone size: .; J gene: TRBJ2-2
CDR3 DNA: TGCGCCAGCAGCTTAACGGGGCATCGCAATCAGCCCCAGCATTTT; CDR3 protein: CASSLTGHRNQPQHF; D gene: .; V gene: TRBV5-1; clone size: .; J gene: TRBJ1-5
CDR3 DNA: TGTGCCAGCAGCCGACGACAGGGTCGGACTGGCACAGATACGCAGTATTTT; CDR3 protein: CASSRRQGRTGTDTQYF; D gene: TRBD1; V gene: TRBV7-3; clone size: .; J gene: TRBJ2-3
CDR3 DNA: TGTGCCAGTACTAACCGGGACCGCTCGGGAGTTAGACGAGAGACCCAGTACTTC; CDR3 protein: CASTNRDRSGVRRETQYF; D gene: .; V gene: TRBV5-4; clone size: .; J gene: TRBJ2-5
CDR3 DNA: TGCGCCAGCAGTACCAGGGCCAACACTGAAGCTTTCTTT; CDR3 protein: CASSTRANTEAFF; D gene: .; V gene: TRBV5-1; clone size: once; J gene: TRBJ1-1
CDR3 DNA: TGTGCCAGCAGCCGGGCCCCGGCGAACCCGACCCAGTACTTC; CDR3 protein: CASSRAPANPTQYF; D gene: .; V gene: TRBV7-9; clone size: .; J gene: TRBJ2-5
CDR3 DNA: TGCAGCGTTGTAGGGATGGGGGCCCTAGGGGAGCAGTTCTTC; CDR3 protein: CSVVGMGALGEQFF; D gene: .; V gene: TRBV29-1; clone size: .; J gene: TRBJ2-1
CDR3 DNA: TGTGCCACCGTTAGCGGGAGATCGGATGAGCAGTTCTTC; CDR3 protein: CATVSGRSDEQFF; D gene: TRBD2; V gene: TRBV27; clone size: .; J gene: TRBJ2-1
CDR3 DNA: TGTGCCAGCGGGTCGGGAGGATTTGAGACCCAGTACTTC; CDR3 protein: CASGSGGFETQYF; D gene: TRBD2; V gene: TRBV6-6; clone size: .; J gene: TRBJ2-5